This TCR beta chain originates from a study of T-cell reconstitution after alpha-beta-depleted transplantation in children. This clonotype was detected a few times. The length of the CDR3 is 14 residues. V shed 1 base and J shed 3 bases, with 7 bases lying between them. Germline values: CDR1 MNHEY, CDR2 SVGAGI. Unique molecular identifiers tagged the TCRbeta library. TCRdb fed the PCR reads into MiXCR, producing one record per CDR3 protein. This sample carries 250,000 to 350,000 distinct CDR3 sequences, almost 10% of them seen once, and the ten largest clones take 10%. The sequence derives from a human donor who donated a stem cell graft to a child with SCID. The sample was PBMCs from the stem cell graft donor, taken from the stem cell graft. The V gene is TRBV6-5, the J gene TRBJ1-5, with D perhaps matching TRBD1 (6 bases). CDR3 residues: CASSYLGANQPQHF. In DNA, the CDR3 is TGTGCCAGCAGTTACTTGGGGGCCAATCAGCCCCAGCATTTT.